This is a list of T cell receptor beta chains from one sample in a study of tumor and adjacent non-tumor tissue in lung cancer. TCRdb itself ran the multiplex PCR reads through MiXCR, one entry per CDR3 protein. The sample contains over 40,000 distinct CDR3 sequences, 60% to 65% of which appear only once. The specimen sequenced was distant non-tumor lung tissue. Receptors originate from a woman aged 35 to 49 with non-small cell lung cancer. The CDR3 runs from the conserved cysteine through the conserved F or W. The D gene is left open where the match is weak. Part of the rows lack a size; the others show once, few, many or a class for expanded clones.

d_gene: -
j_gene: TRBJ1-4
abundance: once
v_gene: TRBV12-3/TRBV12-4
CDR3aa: CASSFWRDETVSSTNEKLFF
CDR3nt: TGTGCCAGCAGTTTCTGGCGCGACGAGACAGTTTCATCAACTAATGAAAAACTGTTTTTT

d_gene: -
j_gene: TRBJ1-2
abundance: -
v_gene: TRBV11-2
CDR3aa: CASSQYNTGLRGYTF
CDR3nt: TGTGCCAGCAGCCAATACAATACAGGATTAAGAGGCTACACCTTC

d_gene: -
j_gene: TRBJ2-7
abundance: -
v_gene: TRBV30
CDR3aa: CAWDRSTGSDEQYF
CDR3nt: TGTGCCTGGGATAGAAGCACAGGGTCCGACGAGCAGTACTTC

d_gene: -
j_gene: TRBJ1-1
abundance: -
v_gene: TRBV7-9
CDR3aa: CASSLGAGNTEAFF
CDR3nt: TGTGCCAGCAGCTTAGGGGCGGGGAACACTGAAGCTTTCTTT

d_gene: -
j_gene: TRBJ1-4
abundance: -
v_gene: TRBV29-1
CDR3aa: CSGGGGIANGKLFF
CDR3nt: TGCAGCGGGGGCGGAGGGATTGCAAATGGAAAACTGTTTTTT

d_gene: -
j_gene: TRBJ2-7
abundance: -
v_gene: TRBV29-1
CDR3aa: CSVEGVGRAPYEQYF
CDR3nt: TGCAGCGTTGAAGGGGTCGGGCGCGCCCCCTACGAGCAGTACTTC

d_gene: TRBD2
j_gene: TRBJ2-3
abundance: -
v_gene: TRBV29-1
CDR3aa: CSIVVGASGGPDTQYF
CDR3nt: TGCAGCATTGTAGTTGGGGCTAGCGGGGGGCCAGATACGCAGTATTTT

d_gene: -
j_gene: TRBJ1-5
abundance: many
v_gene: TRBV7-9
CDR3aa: CASSLSGPQPQHF
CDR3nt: TGTGCCAGCAGCTTATCGGGTCCCCAGCCCCAGCATTTT

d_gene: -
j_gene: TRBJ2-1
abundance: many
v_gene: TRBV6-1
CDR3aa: CASSGGGHSYNEQFF
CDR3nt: TGTGCCAGCAGTGGGGGGGGGCACTCCTACAATGAGCAGTTCTTC

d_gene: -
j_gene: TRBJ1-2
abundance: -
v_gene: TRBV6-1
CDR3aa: CASSEARGNKYDYTF
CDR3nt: TGTGCCAGCAGTGAAGCGCGTGGGAATAAGTATGACTATACCTTC

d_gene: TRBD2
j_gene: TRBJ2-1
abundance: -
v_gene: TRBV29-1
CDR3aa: CGAGLAGGEQFF
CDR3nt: TGCGGTGCTGGACTAGCGGGTGGTGAGCAGTTCTTC

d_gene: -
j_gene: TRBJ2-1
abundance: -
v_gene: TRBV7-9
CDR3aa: CASSLQTSGGYDEQFF
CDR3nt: TGTGCCAGCAGCCTACAAACTAGTGGGGGCTACGATGAGCAGTTCTTC

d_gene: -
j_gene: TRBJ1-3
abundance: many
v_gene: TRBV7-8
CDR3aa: CASSLIRGSGNTIYF
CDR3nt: TGTGCCAGCAGCTTAATTCGGGGCTCTGGAAACACCATATATTTT

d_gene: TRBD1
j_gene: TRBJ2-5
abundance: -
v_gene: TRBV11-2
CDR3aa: CASSDSRSTGTAQETRYF
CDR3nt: TGCGCCAGCAGTGATAGCAGATCCACCGGGACAGCTCAAGAGACCCGGTACTTC

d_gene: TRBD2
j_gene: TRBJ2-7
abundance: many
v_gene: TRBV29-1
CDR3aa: CSVEFAGGSSYEQYF
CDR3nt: TGCAGCGTTGAATTTGCGGGGGGGAGCTCCTACGAGCAGTACTTC

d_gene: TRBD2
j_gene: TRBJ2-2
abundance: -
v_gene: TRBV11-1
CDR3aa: CASSPVSMGLALTGGLFF
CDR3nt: TGTGCCAGCAGCCCCGTTTCGATGGGACTAGCGTTAACTGGGGGGCTGTTTTTT

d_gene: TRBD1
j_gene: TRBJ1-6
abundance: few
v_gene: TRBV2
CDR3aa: CASSEVDRGAGSPLHF
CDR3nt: TGTGCCAGCAGTGAAGTGGACAGGGGGGCTGGATCACCCCTCCACTTT

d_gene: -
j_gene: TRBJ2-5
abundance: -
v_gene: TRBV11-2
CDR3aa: CASSFTNVGIGETQCF
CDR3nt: TGTGCCAGCAGCTTCACGAACGTGGGGATCGGAGAGACCCAGTGCTTC

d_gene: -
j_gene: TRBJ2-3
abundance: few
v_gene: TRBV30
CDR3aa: CAWSLGGANTDTQYF
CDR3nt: TGTGCCTGGAGTTTGGGGGGTGCGAACACAGATACGCAGTATTTT

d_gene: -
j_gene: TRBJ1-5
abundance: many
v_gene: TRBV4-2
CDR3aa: CASSQGSNQPQHF
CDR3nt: TGTGCCAGCAGTCAAGGGAGCAATCAGCCCCAGCATTTT

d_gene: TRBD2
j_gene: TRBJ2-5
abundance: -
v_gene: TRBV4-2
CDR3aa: CVSSQWGAGVLETQYF
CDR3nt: TGTGTCAGCAGCCAATGGGGAGCGGGGGTACTAGAGACCCAGTACTTC

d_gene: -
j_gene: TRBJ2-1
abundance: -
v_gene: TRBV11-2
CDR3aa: CASSQTTTEGYHEQFF
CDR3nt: TGTGCCAGCAGCCAAACCACTACGGAGGGCTACCATGAGCAGTTCTTC

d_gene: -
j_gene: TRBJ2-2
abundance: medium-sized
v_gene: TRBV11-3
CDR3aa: CASSLHGADGELFF
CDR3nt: TGTGCCAGCAGCTTACATGGGGCAGACGGGGAGCTGTTTTTT

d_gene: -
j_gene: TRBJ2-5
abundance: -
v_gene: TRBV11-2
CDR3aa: CSSSNNWGQGTQYF
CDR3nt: TGTTCCAGCAGCAACAACTGGGGGCAGGGAACCCAGTACTTC

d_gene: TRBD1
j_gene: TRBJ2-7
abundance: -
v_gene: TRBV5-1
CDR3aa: CTSSLLGGQGMGEQYF
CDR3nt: TGCACCAGCAGCTTGCTAGGGGGACAGGGAATGGGCGAGCAGTACTTC

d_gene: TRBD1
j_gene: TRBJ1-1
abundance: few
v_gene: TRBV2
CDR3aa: CASSEEGVFRGPGGMVLNTEAFF
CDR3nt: TGTGCCAGCAGTGAAGAGGGGGTTTTTAGGGGGCCCGGTGGTATGGTGCTGAACACTGAAGCTTTCTTT

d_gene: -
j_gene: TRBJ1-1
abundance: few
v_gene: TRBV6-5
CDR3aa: CASSDGPAQEALF
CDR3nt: TGTGCCAGCAGCGATGGACCAGCTCAAGAAGCTCTCTTT

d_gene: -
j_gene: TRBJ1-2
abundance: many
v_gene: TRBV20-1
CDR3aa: CSAPVDFYGYTF
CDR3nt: TGCAGTGCTCCGGTAGACTTCTATGGCTACACCTTC

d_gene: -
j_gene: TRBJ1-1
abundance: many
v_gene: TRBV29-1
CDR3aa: CSVRARGAGNTEAFF
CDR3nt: TGCAGCGTCAGAGCAAGGGGGGCCGGGAACACTGAAGCTTTCTTT

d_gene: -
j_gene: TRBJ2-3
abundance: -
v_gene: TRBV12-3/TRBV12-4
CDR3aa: CASGARSVTDTQYF
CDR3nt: TGTGCCAGCGGGGCCAGGTCGGTCACAGATACACAGTATTTT

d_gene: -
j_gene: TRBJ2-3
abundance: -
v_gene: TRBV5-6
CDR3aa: CASSQRVTSTDTQYF
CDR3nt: TGTGCCAGCAGCCAACGCGTTACTAGCACAGATACGCAGTATTTT

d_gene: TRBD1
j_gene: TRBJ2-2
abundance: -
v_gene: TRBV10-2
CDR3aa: CASSDPGTGGIGELFF
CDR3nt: TGCGCCAGCAGTGACCCCGGGACAGGGGGCATCGGGGAACTGTTTTTT

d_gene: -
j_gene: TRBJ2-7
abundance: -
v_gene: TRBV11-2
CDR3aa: CASSARQEAPYEQYF
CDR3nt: TGTGCCAGCAGCGCTCGACAGGAGGCCCCTTACGAGCAGTACTTC

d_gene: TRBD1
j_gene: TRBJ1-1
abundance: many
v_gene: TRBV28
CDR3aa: CASSPGTGGAFF
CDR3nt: TGTGCCAGCAGTCCCGGGACAGGGGGAGCTTTCTTT

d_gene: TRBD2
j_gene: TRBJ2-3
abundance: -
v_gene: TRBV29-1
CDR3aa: CGVLEMATSTNTQYF
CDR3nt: TGCGGCGTCCTTGAAATGGCGACTAGCACAAATACGCAGTATTTT

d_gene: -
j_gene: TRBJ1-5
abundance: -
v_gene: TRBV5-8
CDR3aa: CASSLFQGVGNQPQHF
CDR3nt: TGTGCCAGCAGCTTGTTCCAGGGTGTAGGCAATCAGCCCCAGCATTTT

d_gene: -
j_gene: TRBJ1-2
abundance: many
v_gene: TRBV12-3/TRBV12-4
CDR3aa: CASSLLQPANYGYTF
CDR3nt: TGTGCCAGCAGTTTACTACAACCAGCTAACTATGGCTACACCTTC

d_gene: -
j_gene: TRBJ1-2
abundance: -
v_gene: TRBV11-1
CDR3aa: CACSHSGVGYGYAF
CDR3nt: TGTGCCTGCAGTCATTCGGGAGTTGGCTATGGCTACGCCTTC

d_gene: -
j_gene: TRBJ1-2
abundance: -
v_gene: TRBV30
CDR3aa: CAWSPIGSWGSNTF
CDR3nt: TGTGCCTGGAGTCCCATAGGGTCGTGGGGATCTAACACCTTC

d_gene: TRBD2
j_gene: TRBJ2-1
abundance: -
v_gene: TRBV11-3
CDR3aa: CASSDPGLASNNAEFF
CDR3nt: TGTGCCAGCAGCGATCCGGGACTAGCGTCCAACAATGCGGAGTTCTTC

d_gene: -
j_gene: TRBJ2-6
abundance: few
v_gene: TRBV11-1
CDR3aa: CASSLGPVKTNVLTF
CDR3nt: TGTGCCAGCAGCCTAGGGCCCGTTAAGACCAACGTCCTGACTTTC

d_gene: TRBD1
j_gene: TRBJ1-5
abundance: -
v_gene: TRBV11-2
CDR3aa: CASSLRDRDILYSNQPQHF
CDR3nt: TGTGCCAGCAGCCTACGGGACAGGGACATTCTATATAGCAATCAGCCCCAGCATTTT

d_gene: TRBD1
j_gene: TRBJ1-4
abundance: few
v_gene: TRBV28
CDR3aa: CASSSRTGTTQKLFF
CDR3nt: TGTGCCAGCAGCTCCCGGACAGGCACTACGCAAAAACTGTTTTTT

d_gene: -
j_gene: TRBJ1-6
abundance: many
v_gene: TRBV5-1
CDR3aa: CASSLLSGSNSPLHF
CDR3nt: TGCGCCAGCAGCTTGCTATCAGGGTCTAATTCACCCCTCCACTTT

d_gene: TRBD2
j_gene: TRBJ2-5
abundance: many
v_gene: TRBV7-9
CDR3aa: CASSLASGSQTQYF
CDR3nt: TGTGCCAGCAGCTTAGCCAGCGGGAGTCAGACCCAGTACTTC

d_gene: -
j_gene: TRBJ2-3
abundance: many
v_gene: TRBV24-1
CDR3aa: CAARGPPSTDTQYF
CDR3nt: TGTGCCGCAAGGGGCCCCCCTAGCACAGATACGCAGTATTTT

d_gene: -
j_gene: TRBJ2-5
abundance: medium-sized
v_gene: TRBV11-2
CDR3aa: CASSLEGKTQYF
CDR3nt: TGTGCCAGCAGCTTAGAGGGAAAGACCCAGTACTTC

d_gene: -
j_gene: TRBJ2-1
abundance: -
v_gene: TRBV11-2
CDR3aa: CDSGFATEQFF
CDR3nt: TGTGACAGCGGCTTTGCGACTGAGCAGTTCTTC

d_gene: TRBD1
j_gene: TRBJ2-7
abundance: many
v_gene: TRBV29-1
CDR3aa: CSVGQGGEQYF
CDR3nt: TGCAGCGTTGGACAGGGGGGCGAGCAGTACTTC

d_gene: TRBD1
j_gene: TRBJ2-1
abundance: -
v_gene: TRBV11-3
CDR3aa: CASSLEGQGDNGQFF
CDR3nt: TGTGCCAGCAGCTTAGAGGGACAGGGAGACAATGGGCAGTTCTTC

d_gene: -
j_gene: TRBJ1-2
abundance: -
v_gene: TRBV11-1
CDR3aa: CASSTHPYRDYGYTF
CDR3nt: TGTGCCAGCAGCACCCACCCCTACAGGGACTATGGCTACACCTTT

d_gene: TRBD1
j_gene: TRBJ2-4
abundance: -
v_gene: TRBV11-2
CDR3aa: CASSLGQRRNIQYF
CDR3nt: TGTGCCAGCAGCCTGGGACAGAGGAGAAACATTCAGTACTTC

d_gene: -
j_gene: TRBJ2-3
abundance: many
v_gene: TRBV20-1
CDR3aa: CSATGVGTDTQYF
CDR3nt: TGCAGTGCTACAGGGGTGGGCACAGATACGCAGTATTTT

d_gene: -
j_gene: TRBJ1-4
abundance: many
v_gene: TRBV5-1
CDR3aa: CASSLILATNEKLFF
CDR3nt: TGCGCCAGCAGCTTGATCCTTGCAACTAATGAAAAACTGTTTTTT

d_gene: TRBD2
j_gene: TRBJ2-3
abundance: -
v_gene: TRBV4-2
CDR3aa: CASSLTSDQTDTQYF
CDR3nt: TGTGCCAGTAGCCTAACTAGCGATCAGACAGATACGCAGTATTTT